Listed here are 10 T cell receptor beta chains from one sample, sequenced in a study of identical twins. TCRdb itself ran the 5' RACE reads through MiXCR, one entry per CDR3 protein. The data show approximately 700,000 distinct CDR3 sequences, with roughly 20% seen just once and roughly 14% held by the top ten. This sample also appeared in a second study, on T cells expressing NK-cell markers.

Sample: PBMCs. All receptors derive from a young woman in good health.

Many counts were recorded for this clonotype. The rearrangement joins TRBV12-3 or TRBV12-4 to TRBJ2-7, with TRBD2 matching 7 bases. V was clipped by 5 bases and J by 2 bases; unmatched bases: 3. The CDR3 length is 13 residues. CDR3 in DNA: TGTGCCAGCAGTAATGGACTAGCCTACGAGCAGTACTTC. Protein sequence: CASSNGLAYEQYF.

This clonotype came up a few times. The CDR3 reads CASLGGPSYNEQFF. The CDR3 DNA reads as TGTGCCAGCCTAGGAGGGCCCTCCTACAATGAGCAGTTCTTC. The rearrangement uses TRBV6-1 and TRBJ2-1, with a possible D match to TRBD2 (6 bases). Trimming shortened V by 8 bases and J by 0 bases, and 11 bases separated the two germline ends. The CDR3 totals 14 residues. Germline V CDR1 and CDR2: MNHNS, SASEGT.

This chain joins TRBV7-2 and TRBJ2-7; weak D call: TRBD2 (5 bases). The V end was cut by 6 bases, the J end by 7 bases, with 22 bases between. CDR3 length: 15 amino acids. Germline CDR1 reads SGHTA; CDR2 reads FQGNSA. The CDR3 nucleotides are TGTGCCAGCAGTCCGTGGTCTCAGCGGCCATGGGAGCAGTACTTC. As protein: CASSPWSQRPWEQYF.

The chain has TRBV7-8 and TRBJ2-1; a weak D match, TRBD1 (5 bases). Trimming removed 1 base at V and 0 bases at J, with 10 bases between. The CDR3 covers 16 residues. Looked up from germline, CDR1 is SGHVS and CDR2 is FQNEAQ. The CDR3 DNA is TGTGCCAGCAGCTTAGAGGGGATCAGCTCCTACAATGAGCAGTTCTTC. The encoded protein is CASSLEGISSYNEQFF.

This clonotype was detected only a few times. The rearrangement uses TRBV20-1 and TRBJ2-1; D gene ambiguous. Deletions cut 3 bases from V and 6 bases from J, with 9 bases between. This CDR3 spans 12 amino acids. Per germline, CDR1 DFQATT and CDR2 SNEGSKA (reference sequence). CDR3 DNA sequence: TGCAGTGCTAGTAAGGCGGTCAATGAGCAGTTCTTC. Translating it yields CSASKAVNEQFF.

This clonotype was seen only a few times. This sequence joins TRBV20-1 and TRBJ2-1; TRBD2 agrees at 8 bases. V was pared by 0 bases and J by 0 bases, with 7 bases of the junction left unmatched. Germline CDR1 and CDR2: DFQATT and SNEGSKA (reference sequence). The CDR3 spans 17 residues. The CDR3 protein is CSARDSSGAYSYNEQFF. CDR3 coding DNA: TGCAGTGCTAGAGATAGTAGCGGGGCATACTCCTACAATGAGCAGTTCTTC.

This clonotype was counted a few times. V usage is TRBV6-1 and J usage is TRBJ2-2; the D is unclear. V was pared by 8 bases and J by 1 base, with 11 bases between. CDR3 length equals 14 residues. The germline gives CDR1 MNHNS, CDR2 SASEGT. The CDR3: CASSAQLNTGELFF. The DNA of the CDR3 is TGTGCCAGCTCAGCCCAATTGAACACCGGGGAGCTGTTTTTT.

V and J are TRBV24-1 and TRBJ2-2, with D perhaps matching TRBD1 (5 bases). The CDR3 length is 14 residues. Deletions cut 0 bases from V and 5 bases from J, with 6 bases between. The germline V gene encodes CDR1 KGHDR and CDR2 SFDVKD. CDR3 sequence (DNA): TGTGCCACCAGTGATTTGCCAGGGACCGGGGAGCTGTTTTTT. This gives the protein CATSDLPGTGELFF.

The CDR3 loop reads CSAPWGRGTEAFF. CDR3 DNA sequence: TGCAGTGCCCCCTGGGGCAGGGGCACTGAAGCTTTCTTT. This sequence joins TRBV20-1 and TRBJ1-1; D is perhaps TRBD1 (6 bases). The CDR3 length is 13 residues. CDR1 and CDR2 from the germline V gene are DFQATT and SNEGSKA (reference sequence). V lost 6 bases, J lost 4 bases, and 15 bases lay in between.

The chain employs TRBV11-3 and TRBJ1-1; D is perhaps TRBD1 (6 bases). In germline, CDR1 is SGHNT, CDR2 YENEEA. The CDR3 totals 15 residues. The V and J ends lost 5 bases and 0 bases respectively, with 13 bases between them. The CDR3 DNA reads TGTGCCAGCAGCCTTCAGGGGTTAGTGAACACTGAAGCTTTCTTT. This codes for CASSLQGLVNTEAFF.